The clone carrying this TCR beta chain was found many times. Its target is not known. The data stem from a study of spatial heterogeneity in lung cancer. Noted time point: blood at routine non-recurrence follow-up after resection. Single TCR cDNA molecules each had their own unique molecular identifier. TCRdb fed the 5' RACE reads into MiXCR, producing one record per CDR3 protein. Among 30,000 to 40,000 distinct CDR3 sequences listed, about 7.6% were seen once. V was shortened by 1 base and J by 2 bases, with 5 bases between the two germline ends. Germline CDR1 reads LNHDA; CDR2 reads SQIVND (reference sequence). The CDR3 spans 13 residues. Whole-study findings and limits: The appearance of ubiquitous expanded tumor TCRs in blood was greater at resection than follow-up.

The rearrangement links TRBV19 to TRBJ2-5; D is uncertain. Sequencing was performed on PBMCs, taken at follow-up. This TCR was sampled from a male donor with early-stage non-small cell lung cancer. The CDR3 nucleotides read TGTGCCAGTAGTATAGGTCAGCAAGAGACCCAGTACTTC. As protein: CASSIGQQETQYF.